This TCR beta chain originates from a study of tumor-infiltrating lymphocytes in primary liver carcinoma. Study-level information: The yield of productive TCRbeta reads per sample was roughly 3.65 to 8 million and was similar across tissue types. General study findings and limits: Tumor region pairs outstripped tumor-adjacent and tumor-blood pairs in overlap.

Comments on this clonotype: Its target is not known. One end of the junction fails to match germline, which may point to a read error.

For each extraction, RNA and DNA were obtained together from approximately 20-30 mg of unsorted bulk tissue. All patients had surgically resected primary liver carcinoma. The CDR3 has 14 amino acids. CDR1 and CDR2 from the germline V gene are SQVTM and ANQGSEA. Reverse transcription of 500 to 650 ng total RNA with a constant-region primer produced TCR beta cDNA. Construction of TCR beta libraries relied on three successive nested multiplex PCR rounds employing slightly modified ARM-PCR. TRBV1-TRBV30 forward primers paired with a C-beta reverse primer drove the first two PCR rounds, roughly 10 cycles each. TCRdb analysed the multiplex PCR reads with MiXCR anew, one entry per CDR3 protein. Here the sample spans approximately 92,000 distinct CDR3 sequences, less than 75% being singletons.

This rearrangement joins TRBV29-1 to TRBJ2-5; 10 bases align to TRBD1. Specimen: tumor-adjacent normal liver tissue. The source of this sequence is a man aged 40-55 years with primary liver carcinoma and hepatitis B virus infection. The CDR3 nucleotides read TGCAGCGTTGAATGGGGACAGGGGCGAGAGACCCAGTATTTC. This encodes CSVEWGQGRETQYF. The full variable domain, completed using reference TRBV29-1 and TRBJ2-5, is SAVISQKPSRDICQRGTSLTIQCQVDSQVTMMFWYRQQPGQSLTLIATANQGSEATYESGFVIDKFPISRPNLTFSTLTVSNMSPEDSSIYLCSVEWGQGRETQYFGPGTRLLVL.